This T cell receptor beta chain was documented in a study of CD8+CD57+ T cells in acquired aplastic anemia. Study summary: Yields of DNA that came from sorted CD4+ and CD8+ cells averaged roughly 3.2 ug.

Patients picked for sequencing had shown CD8+CD57+ cell expansion detected by flow cytometry. The length of the CDR3 is 14 residues. Germline V lookup: CDR1 MNHEY, CDR2 SMNVEV (reference sequence). With 6 bases removed from V and 7 bases from J, the gap between germline ends came to 18 bases. Profiling of TCR beta VDJ combinations and CDR3 sequences used genomic DNA as template. TCRdb re-called the reads through MiXCR, storing one row per CDR3 protein. The sample consists of around 160,000 distinct CDR3 sequences, around half of them appearing once. The sample holds a few counts of this clonotype. Sample: sorted CD4+, CD8+, or CD8+CD57+ T cells (not recorded which) from PBMCs. The TCR was taken from a human donor with aplastic anemia. The rearrangement joins TRBV27 to TRBJ1-2; maybe TRBD1 (5 bases). DNA of the CDR3: TGTGCCAGCAGCCTCCTGGGGAGGGGCAGTGGCTACACCTTC. Its translation: CASSLLGRGSGYTF.